The entry that follows covers one T cell receptor beta chain sequence. From germline, CDR1 is SNHLY and CDR2 FYNNEI. Trimming shortened V by 2 bases and J by 2 bases, and 13 bases separated the two germline ends. CDR3 length equals 15 residues. This sample is part of a study of shared clonotypes between healthy human individuals. Generated by immunoSEQ multiplex PCR, the TCRdb table keeps only in-frame clones and is missing some. The sample carries around 940,000 clones, approximately 80% recorded once. This sequence originates from a man between 18 and 29 years old in good health. V gene TRBV2 combines with J gene TRBJ2-7; TRBD1 is a possible D gene (5 bases). Specimen: memory CD4+ T cells sorted from blood. The subset denotes: CD45RA-negative fraction. The CDR3 here is CASSESTALTYEQYF. Written as DNA, the CDR3 is TGTGCCAGCAGTGAATCGACAGCATTAACCTACGAGCAGTACTTC.